The 11 T cell receptor beta chains presented below share a single source sample, sequenced in a study of CD8+ T cells in alopecia areata. Treatment reported: oral pan-JAK inhibitor, 5-10 mg twice daily. In each case, RNA was isolated and then reverse transcribed into cDNA as the sequencing template. TCRdb keeps only in-frame clones here, not all; method: immunoSEQ multiplex PCR. The profile covers over 85,000 clones, with just over 70% appearing a single time and around a sixth taken by the ten largest. Specimen: CD8+ T cells sorted from blood, collected at approximately week 42, from a patient treated with tofacitinib. The receptors shown here come from a human donor with alopecia areata.

V is TRBV4-3 and J is TRBJ2-1; 7 positions match TRBD1. The CDR3 length is 15 residues. Germline V CDR1 and CDR2: LGHNA, YSLEER. Germline trimming cut 1 base from V and 8 bases from J; bases unmatched to any gene: 8. In nucleotides, the CDR3 is TGCGCCAGCAGCCAAGGAGACAGGGTGGCGGATGAGCAGTTCTTC. Protein product: CASSQGDRVADEQFF.

V usage is TRBV10-3 and J usage is TRBJ1-5; D remains unclear. Germline-derived CDR1 and CDR2 are ENHRY and SYGVKD. The CDR3 consists of 16 residues. V was trimmed by 2 bases and J by 2 bases, leaving 13 bases between them. The CDR3 DNA follows: TGTGCCATCAGTGAGGCCCGGCATGGTGGCAATCAGCCCCAGCATTTT. The encoded protein is CAISEARHGGNQPQHF.

The gene calls are TRBV11-2 and TRBJ2-7; 10 bases line up with TRBD1. With 1 base clipped from V and 3 bases from J, the junction kept 0 bases outside the gene matches. Germline CDR1 SGHAT, CDR2 FQNNGV. CDR3 length equals 14 residues. CDR3 sequence (DNA): TGTGCCAGCAGCTTAGGGACAGGGGGCTACGAGCAGTACTTC. It is translated as CASSLGTGGYEQYF.

The chain employs TRBV27 and TRBJ1-1, with D perhaps matching TRBD1 (6 bases). Germline V gene lookup returns CDR1 MNHEY and CDR2 SMNVEV (reference sequence). V lost 6 bases and J 1 base, leaving 12 bases between the germline ends. This CDR3 region has 14 residues. CDR3: CASSTQGSNTEAFF. CDR3 nucleotides: TGTGCCAGCAGCACACAGGGCTCGAACACTGAAGCTTTCTTT.

The V and J genes are TRBV4-3 and TRBJ1-4; weak D call: TRBD1 (5 bases). From germline, CDR1 is LGHNA and CDR2 YSLEER. The germline V and J ends were trimmed by 0 bases and 8 bases, with 13 bases remaining between them. The CDR3 consists of 15 residues. DNA for the CDR3: TGCGCCAGCAGCCAAGAACTCAGGGTGGGAGAAAAACTGTTTTTT. This sequence encodes CASSQELRVGEKLFF.

This clone was seen a single time. CDR3 sequence: CASSLTGENTEKLFF. DNA for the CDR3: TGTGCCAGTAGTCTCACAGGGGAGAATACTGAAAAACTGTTTTTT. The chain is built from TRBV19 and TRBJ1-4; 7 nucleotides line up with TRBD1. From germline, CDR1 is LNHDA and CDR2 SQIVND (reference sequence). The CDR3 has 15 residues. Germline trimming cut 5 bases from V and 7 bases from J; bases unmatched to any gene: 10.

This clone was counted between two and nine times. J is TRBJ2-3 and V is TRBV7-9; 7 nucleotides align to TRBD1. The CDR3 runs 14 residues. V shed 4 bases, J shed 2 bases, and the junction held 3 bases outside the gene matches. Germline CDR1 reads SEHNR; CDR2 reads FQNEAQ (reference sequence). The CDR3, as DNA: TGTGCCAGCAGCTCAACAGGGGCCACAGATACGCAGTATTTT. It yields the protein CASSSTGATDTQYF. Based on the CDR3 plus reference TRBV7-9 and TRBJ2-3, the full variable domain is DTGVSQNPRHKITKRGQNVTFRCDPISEHNRLYWYRQTLGQGPEFLTYFQNEAQLEKSRLLSDRFSAERPKGSFSTLEIQRTEQGDSAMYLCASSSTGATDTQYFGPGTRLTVL.

This clone was seen a handful of times. Distinct nucleotide sequences in the sample also encode this CDR3. The chain has TRBV5-1 and TRBJ2-7; possibly TRBD1 or TRBD2 for D (5 bases each). CDR3 length: 12 residues. Between the trimmed V and J ends, which lost 5 bases and 3 bases, there was a span of 9 bases. CDR1 is SGHRS, CDR2 YFSETQ, per germline. The CDR3 spells CASSRGDYEQYF. The CDR3, as DNA: TGCGCCAGCAGTCGAGGGGACTACGAGCAGTACTTC.

The chain links TRBV10-2 to TRBJ2-7; D is tentatively TRBD1 or TRBD2 (5 bases each). The CDR3 runs 15 residues. Germline CDR1 WSHSY, CDR2 SAAADI. Trimming stripped 3 bases from V and 0 bases from J, with 12 bases between. The CDR3 protein is CASSDEAGSSYEQYF. The CDR3 DNA sequence: TGCGCCAGCAGTGATGAGGCAGGGAGCTCCTACGAGCAGTACTTC.

The rearrangement joins TRBV30 to TRBJ1-5, with D unclear. Germline V gene sequence: CDR1 GTSNPN, CDR2 SVGIG (reference sequence). The germline V and J ends were trimmed by 5 bases and 3 bases, with 14 bases remaining between them. This CDR3 is 14 amino acids long. CDR3 protein: CAWGSGQNNQPQHF. CDR3 sequence (DNA): TGTGCCTGGGGAAGTGGGCAGAACAATCAGCCCCAGCATTTT.

J is TRBJ2-2 and V is TRBV29-1; TRBD1 matches at 9 bases. This CDR3 is built from 15 residues. CDR1 is SQVTM, CDR2 ANQGSEA, per germline. The V and J ends lost 6 bases and 6 bases, in that order; junction bases with no gene match: 11. CDR3 sequence (DNA): TGCAGCGTCGACGCTGGACAGGGGTTGGCCGGGGAGCTGTTTTTT. It encodes CSVDAGQGLAGELFF.